This T cell receptor (beta chain) originates from a study of resident and recirculating memory T cells in vitiligo. At the level of the study: Each patient gave two lesional and two nonlesional epidermal shave biopsies, plus PBMCs.

CDR3 length equals 15 residues. Germline assignment: CDR1 SGHNT and CDR2 YYREEE (reference sequence). Trimming removed 5 bases from V and 1 base from J; junction bases left unmatched: 5. Sequencing used immunoSEQ multiplex PCR; TCRdb keeps in-frame clones, though not all of them. The table shows 55,000 to 75,000 clones, with roughly nine tenths occurring only once. Stable vitiligo meant no lesion change over the previous 6 months. The specimen sequenced was blood. The chain carries TRBV5-4 and TRBJ2-3, with TRBD2 identical over 9 bases. The sequence was collected from a male donor with vitiligo. CDR3 coding DNA: TGTGCCAGCAGGCCAGCGGGGGGCCGCACAGATACGCAGTATTTT. The encoded protein is CASRPAGGRTDTQYF.